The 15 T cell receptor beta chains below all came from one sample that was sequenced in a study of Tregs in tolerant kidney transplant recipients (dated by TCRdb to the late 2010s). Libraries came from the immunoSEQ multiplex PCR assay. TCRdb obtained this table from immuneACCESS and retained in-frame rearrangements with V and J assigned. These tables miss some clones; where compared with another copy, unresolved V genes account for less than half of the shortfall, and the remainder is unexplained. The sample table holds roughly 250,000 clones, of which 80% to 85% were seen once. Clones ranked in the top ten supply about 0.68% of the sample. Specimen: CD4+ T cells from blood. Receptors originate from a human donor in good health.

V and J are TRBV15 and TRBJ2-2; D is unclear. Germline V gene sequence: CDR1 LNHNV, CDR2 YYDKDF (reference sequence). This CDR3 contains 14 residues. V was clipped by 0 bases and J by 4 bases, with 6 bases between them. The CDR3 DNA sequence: TGTGCCACCAGCAGAGAGGGATTCACCGGGGAGCTGTTTTTT. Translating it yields CATSREGFTGELFF.

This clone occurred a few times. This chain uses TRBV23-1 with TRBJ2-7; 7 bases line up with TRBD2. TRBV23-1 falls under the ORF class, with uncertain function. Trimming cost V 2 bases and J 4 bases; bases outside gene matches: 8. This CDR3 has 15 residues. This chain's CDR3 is CASSQRAGEQYEQYF. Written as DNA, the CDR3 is TGCGCCAGCAGTCAAAGGGCGGGGGAACAATACGAGCAGTACTTC.

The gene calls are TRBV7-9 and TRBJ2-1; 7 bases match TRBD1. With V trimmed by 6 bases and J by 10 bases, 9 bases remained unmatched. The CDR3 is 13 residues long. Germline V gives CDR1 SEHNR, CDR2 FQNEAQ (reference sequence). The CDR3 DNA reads TGTGCCAGCAGTTTAACAGGGGTGGGGGAGCAGTTCTTC. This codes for CASSLTGVGEQFF. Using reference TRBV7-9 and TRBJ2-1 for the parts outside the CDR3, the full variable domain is DTGVSQNPRHKITKRGQNVTFRCDPISEHNRLYWYRQTLGQGPEFLTYFQNEAQLEKSRLLSDRFSAERPKGSFSTLEIQRTEQGDSAMYLCASSLTGVGEQFFGPGTRLTVL.

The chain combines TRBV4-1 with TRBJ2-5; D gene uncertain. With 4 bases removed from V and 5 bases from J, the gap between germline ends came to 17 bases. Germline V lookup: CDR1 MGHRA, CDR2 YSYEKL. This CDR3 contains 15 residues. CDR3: CASSLKTDLGETQYF. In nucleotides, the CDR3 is TGCGCCAGCAGCCTAAAGACGGATCTAGGGGAGACCCAGTACTTC.

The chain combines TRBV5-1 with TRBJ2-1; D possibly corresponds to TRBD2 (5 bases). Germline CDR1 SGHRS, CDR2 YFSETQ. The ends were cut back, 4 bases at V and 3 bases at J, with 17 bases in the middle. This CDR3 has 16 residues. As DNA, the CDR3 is TGCGCCAGCAGCGACGGTCTAGCTGGCTTCTACAATGAGCAGTTCTTC. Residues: CASSDGLAGFYNEQFF.

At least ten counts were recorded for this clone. Here the CDR3 DNA reads TGTGCCATCGGAAGGGAAACTAATGAAAAACTGTTTTTT. Protein product: CAIGRETNEKLFF. The chain is built from TRBV10-3 and TRBJ1-4; D is ambiguous. Trimming took 8 bases from V and 1 from J, leaving 8 bases between them. This CDR3 comprises 13 residues. The germline CDR1 and CDR2 sequences are ENHRY and SYGVKD.

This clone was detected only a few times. DNA for the CDR3: TGTGCCAGTAGTAGGGCCGGTAACACTGAAGCTTTCTTT. This translates into CASSRAGNTEAFF. This chain joins TRBV19 and TRBJ1-1, with D hard to call. Germline loops: CDR1 LNHDA, CDR2 SQIVND (reference sequence). V lost 4 bases and J lost 2, with 8 bases in between. The CDR3 totals 13 residues.

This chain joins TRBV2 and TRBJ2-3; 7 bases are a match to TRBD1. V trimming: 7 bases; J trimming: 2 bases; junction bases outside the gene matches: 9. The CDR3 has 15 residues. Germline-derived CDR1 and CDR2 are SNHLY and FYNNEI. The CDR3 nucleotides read TGTGCCAGCAATGGGATAGGGGGCATCACAGATACGCAGTATTTT. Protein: CASNGIGGITDTQYF.

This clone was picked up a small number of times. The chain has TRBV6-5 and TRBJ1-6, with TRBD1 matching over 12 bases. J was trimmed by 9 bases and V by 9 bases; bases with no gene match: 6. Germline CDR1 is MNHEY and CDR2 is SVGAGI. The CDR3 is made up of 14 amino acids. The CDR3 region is CARRDRGRGSPLHF. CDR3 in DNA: TGTGCCAGGCGGGACAGGGGGCGAGGTTCACCCCTCCACTTT.

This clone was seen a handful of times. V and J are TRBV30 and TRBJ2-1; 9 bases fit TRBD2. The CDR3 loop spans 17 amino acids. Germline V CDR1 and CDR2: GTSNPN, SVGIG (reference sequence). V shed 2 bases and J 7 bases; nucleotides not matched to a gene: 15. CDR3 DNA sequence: TGTGCCTGGAGTCCCCTCGGTACTAGCGGGCGGCCGAATGAGCAGTTCTTC. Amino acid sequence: CAWSPLGTSGRPNEQFF.

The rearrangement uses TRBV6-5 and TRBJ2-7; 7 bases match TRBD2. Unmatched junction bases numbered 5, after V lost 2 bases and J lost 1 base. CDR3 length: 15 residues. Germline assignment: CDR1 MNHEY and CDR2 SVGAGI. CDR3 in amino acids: CASSYGPSGSYEQYF. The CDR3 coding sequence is TGTGCCAGCAGTTACGGTCCTAGCGGATCCTACGAGCAGTACTTC.

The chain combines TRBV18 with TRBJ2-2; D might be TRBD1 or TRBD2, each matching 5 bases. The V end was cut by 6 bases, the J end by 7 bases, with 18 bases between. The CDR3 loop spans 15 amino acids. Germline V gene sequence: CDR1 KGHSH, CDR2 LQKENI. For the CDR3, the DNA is TGTGCCAGCTCTCCCGCCGGGGCTAGCAGCGGGGAGCTGTTTTTT. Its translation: CASSPAGASSGELFF.

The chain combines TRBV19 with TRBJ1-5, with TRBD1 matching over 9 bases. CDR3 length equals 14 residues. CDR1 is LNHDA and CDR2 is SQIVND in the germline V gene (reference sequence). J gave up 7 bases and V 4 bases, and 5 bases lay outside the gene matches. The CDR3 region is CASSNRDREQPQHF. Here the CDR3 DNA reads TGTGCCAGTAGTAATCGGGACAGGGAACAGCCCCAGCATTTT.

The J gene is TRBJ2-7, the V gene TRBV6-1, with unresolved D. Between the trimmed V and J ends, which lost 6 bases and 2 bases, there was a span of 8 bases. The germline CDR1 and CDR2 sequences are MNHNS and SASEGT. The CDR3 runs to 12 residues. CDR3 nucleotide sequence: TGTGCCAGCAGGGAACCCCCCTACGAGCAGTACTTC. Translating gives CASREPPYEQYF.

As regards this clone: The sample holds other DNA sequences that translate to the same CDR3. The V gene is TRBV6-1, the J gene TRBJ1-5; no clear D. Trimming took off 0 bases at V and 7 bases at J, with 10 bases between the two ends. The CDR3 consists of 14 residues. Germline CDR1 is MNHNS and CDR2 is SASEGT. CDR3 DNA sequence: TGTGCCAGCAGTGAAGCGGGAGGGCGGCAGCCCCAGCATTTT. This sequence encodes CASSEAGGRQPQHF.